What follows are 8 T cell receptor beta chains derived from one specimen sequenced in a study of T cells after posttransplantation cyclophosphamide (dated by TCRdb to about 2016). Libraries came from the immunoSEQ multiplex PCR assay. TCRdb's version of the immuneACCESS table is confined to in-frame rearrangements and falls short of the full clone set. An unresolved V gene accounts for under half of the shortfall where checked; the remainder is of unknown origin. For this sample there are 8,000 to 10,000 clones; 95% to 99% appear just once. 0.2% to 0.3% of the sample comes from the top ten. Sample: naive CD8+ T cells sorted from PBMCs. The receptor source for this set is a man aged 45-60 years in good health, CMV-negative, and a related stem cell transplant donor.

V is TRBV11-3 and J is TRBJ2-7, with TRBD1 matching over 12 bases. Per the germline V gene, CDR1 is SGHNT and CDR2 is YENEEA. This CDR3 is 13 amino acids long. J gave up 6 bases and V 4 bases, and 1 base lay outside the gene matches. The CDR3 bases are TGTGCCAGCAGCTCGGGACAGGGGGCCGAGCAGTACTTC. Its protein product is CASSSGQGAEQYF.

This rearrangement joins TRBV4-3 to TRBJ1-1; 9 nucleotides agree with TRBD1. CDR1 LGHNA and CDR2 YSLEER come from the germline V gene. The CDR3 is made up of 14 amino acids. V shed 6 bases and J 1 base; nucleotides not matched to a gene: 3. CDR3 sequence reads: CASSLGQGNTEAFF. CDR3 coding DNA: TGCGCCAGCAGTTTGGGACAGGGGAACACTGAAGCTTTCTTT.

This chain links TRBV29-1 with TRBJ2-5; TRBD1 is a possible D gene (5 bases). The end of the DNA fits TRBJ2-7 better, so the J call may be wrong. CDR1 is SQVTM and CDR2 is ANQGSEA in the germline V gene. This CDR3 is built from 14 residues. The CDR3 here is CSVKQVSPSYEQYF. The CDR3 region has the DNA TGCAGCGTCAAACAGGTTTCCCCCTCCTACGAGCAGTACTTC.

CDR3 in amino acids: CAGAASSYEQYF. DNA of the CDR3: TGTGCCGGAGCGGCCAGCTCCTACGAGCAGTACTTC. The V and J genes are TRBV6-1 and TRBJ2-7, with D possibly matching TRBD2 (5 bases). The germline gives CDR1 MNHNS, CDR2 SASEGT. Trimming took 11 bases from V and 0 from J, leaving 11 bases between them. The CDR3 runs to 12 residues.

This sequence joins TRBV9 and TRBJ2-5; TRBD1 aligns across 8 bases. The germline CDR1 and CDR2 sequences are SGDLS and YYNGEE. The CDR3 extends over 14 amino acids. With 0 bases clipped from V and 5 bases from J, the junction kept 3 bases outside the gene matches. CDR3 in DNA: TGTGCCAGCAGCGTAGGCAGGGGGCGTGAGACCCAGTACTTC. This gives the protein CASSVGRGRETQYF. The entire variable domain, with the rest obtained from reference TRBV9 and TRBJ2-5, is as follows: DSGVTQTPKHLITATGQRVTLRCSPRSGDLSVYWYQQSLDQGLQFLIQYYNGEERAKGNILERFSAQQFPDLHSELNLSSLELGDSALYFCASSVGRGRETQYFGPGTRLLVL.

The CDR3 nucleotides read TGTGCCAGCAGTGATGGTGCGGGAGTAATATATGAGCAGTTCTTC. Protein: CASSDGAGVIYEQFF. The J gene is TRBJ2-1, the V gene TRBV2; 7 bases fit TRBD2. The V gene's germline CDR1 is SNHLY and CDR2 FYNNEI. The CDR3 is made up of 15 amino acids. With 3 bases clipped from V and 8 bases from J, the junction kept 10 bases outside the gene matches.

The chain has TRBV7-9 and TRBJ2-2; perhaps TRBD2 as D (6 bases). CDR1 is SEHNR and CDR2 is FQNEAQ in the germline V gene (reference sequence). There are 14 residues in the CDR3. Trimming pared 3 bases from V and 5 bases from J, leaving 10 bases between. In DNA form, the CDR3 reads TGTGCCAGCAGCTTCCAGGCGGGAACCGGGGAGCTGTTTTTT. Translation gives CASSFQAGTGELFF.

The chain has TRBV2 and TRBJ2-1, with TRBD2 matching 10 bases. The CDR3 is made up of 17 amino acids. The V and J ends lost 0 bases and 8 bases, in that order; junction bases with no gene match: 10. Germline-derived CDR1 and CDR2 are SNHLY and FYNNEI. Here the CDR3 DNA reads TGTGCCAGCAGTGAAGCCATTCCTAGCGGGGGCTCCGATGAGCAGTTCTTC. Translating it yields CASSEAIPSGGSDEQFF. Combining the CDR3 with reference TRBV2 and TRBJ2-1 gives the whole variable domain EPEVTQTPSHQVTQMGQEVILRCVPISNHLYFYWYRQILGQKVEFLVSFYNNEISEKSEIFDDQFSVERPDGSNFTLKIRSTKLEDSAMYFCASSEAIPSGGSDEQFFGPGTRLTVL.